Included here is one T cell receptor (beta chain) sequence, with context. Its antigen has not been determined. There are no base qualities to consult, and no much larger clone falls within one base. Enrolling through a virtual design, the prospective study's participants ranged in age from roughly 18 to 89 years and lived across about two dozen United States geographic areas. To assign participants to cohorts, the prospective study relied on clinical history that participants themselves reported in a screening survey and a study questionnaire. ImmuneRACE Cohort 3 recovered participants were defined by two consecutive negative NP/OP PCR tests, healthcare professional clearance, or symptom resolution. In the prospective study, whole blood, serum and a nasopharyngeal or oropharyngeal swab were collected from each participant by mobile phlebotomists. Additional blood draws and questionnaires over an approximately 2-month period could optionally be provided by prospective study participants. Before DNA extraction, prospective study blood samples were shipped either frozen or at room temperature.

The immunoSEQ Assay, a bias-controlled multiplex PCR, was used to amplify TCRbeta CDR3 regions from genomic DNA. Per the original workflow: The number of nucleated cells in each sample was estimated by amplification of reference gene primers within the assay. To quantify the absolute abundance of each unique TCRbeta CDR3 rearrangement, sequence reads were collapsed and filtered. For each sample, productive Simpson clonality was calculated as the square root of Simpson's diversity index over productive rearrangements. The clones in this table, taken by TCRdb from immuneACCESS, are in-frame only. Not every clone is retained; where verified, under half of the shortfall comes from an unresolved V gene, and the cause of the rest is unknown. Clone size and V and J calls were adopted from that table, with D and trimming inferred from the DNA. The sample includes fewer than 350,000 clones, with roughly 89% observed a single time. Together, the top ten hold around 1.7% of the sample.

The data were obtained in a study of blood T cell repertoires in COVID-19 (dated by TCRdb to the early 2020s). A note on the overall study: Collaborator samples came from the United States, Italy and Spain and covered acute and convalescent phases of COVID-19. The material from the prospective study consisted of cDNA or gDNA derived from T cells, B-cell-depleted T cells, or PBMCs. Deeply sampled blood TCRbeta repertoires from subjects exposed to, actively infected with, or recovered from COVID-19 were included in the dataset. A freely available public database, intended as a resource for researchers studying the immune response to SARS-CoV-2, is where the repertoires were released. Samples were obtained from the ongoing ImmuneRACE study (first 160 participants) and from 1,254 subjects provided by 6 global collaborators. A de-identified subject ID, COVID-19 status, age in years and sex were almost always included in the sample metadata. Where HLA class I and class II types were available, the types were taken from metadata supplied by the sample provider, not from assay-based typing. Broader findings and caveats from the paper: Clinical and demographic metadata were provided uncurated, with the amount varying by source and participant.

For CDR1 and CDR2, the germline V gene lists SGHDT and YYEEEE. V is shortened by 5 bases, J by 1 base, and the region joining them spans 12 bases. CDR3 length: 14 amino acids, cysteine to phenylalanine. Of all the DNA, just the CDR3 is kept, 42 bases in frame from base 1. The source of this sequence is a woman in her 40s who had recovered from COVID-19. The V and J segments used are TRBV5-6 and TRBJ1-1; there is no confident call for the D gene. The source material was PBMCs or T cells enriched from blood (not recorded which). The sequenced DNA: TGTGCCAGCAGTCCTTCTCCACAGAACACTGAAGCTTTCTTT. Its coded protein is CASSPSPQNTEAFF.